This TCR beta chain was sequenced for a study of blood T cell repertoires in COVID-19. The overall study: Spain, Italy and the United States supplied samples that represented acute and convalescent COVID-19. T cells, B-cell-depleted T cells, or PBMCs supplied cDNA or gDNA.

Original methodology: Amplification of reference gene primers was used by the study to estimate nucleated cell counts. Measured with immunoSEQ multiplex PCR; TCRdb has only the in-frame clones, and not every one. The DNA gave D and trimming, while V, J and clone size come from that table. This sample carries around 56,000 clones, more than 70% of them seen once, and the ten largest clones take around 18%. The TCR sequence derives from a human donor in a cohort sampled during active COVID-19. Sequenced: peripheral blood.

For the CDR3, the DNA is TGCGCCAGCAGCGTAGAAGGACAGGGTAGGGAGACCCAGTACTTC. As protein: CASSVEGQGRETQYF. The chain combines TRBV5-1 with TRBJ2-5; 8 positions agree with TRBD1. V was pared by 4 bases and J by 5 bases, with 10 bases of the junction left unmatched. CDR1 and CDR2 (germline): SGHRS, YFSETQ. CDR3 size: 15 residues.